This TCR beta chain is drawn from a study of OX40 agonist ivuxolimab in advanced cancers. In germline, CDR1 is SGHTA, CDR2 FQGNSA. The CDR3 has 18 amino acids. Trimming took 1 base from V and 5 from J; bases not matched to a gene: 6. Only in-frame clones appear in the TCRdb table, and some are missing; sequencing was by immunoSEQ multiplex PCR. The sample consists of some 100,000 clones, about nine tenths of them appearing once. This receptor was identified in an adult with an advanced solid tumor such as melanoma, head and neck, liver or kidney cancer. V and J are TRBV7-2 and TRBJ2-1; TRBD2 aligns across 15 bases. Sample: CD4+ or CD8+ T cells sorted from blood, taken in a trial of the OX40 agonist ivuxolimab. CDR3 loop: CASSLEGTSGRFNNEQFF. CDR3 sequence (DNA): TGTGCCAGCAGCTTAGAGGGGACTAGCGGGAGGTTCAACAATGAGCAGTTCTTC.